This is a list of T cell receptor beta chains from one sample in a study of cytomegalovirus exposure and HLA in healthy donors. Sequencing used immunoSEQ multiplex PCR; TCRdb keeps in-frame clones, though not all of them. The profile shows tens of thousands of clones, about 71% of them singletons. Specimen: PBMCs. The receptor set was obtained from a man between 60 and 70 years old in good health and CMV-seronegative. The CDR3 runs from the conserved cysteine through the conserved F or W. The D gene is left open where the match is weak. Part of the rows lack a size; the others show once, few, many or a class for expanded clones.

TRBV7-2	TRBJ2-3	NA	few	TGTGCCAGCAGCTTACCTAGCACAGATACGCAGTATTTT	CASSLPSTDTQYF
TRBV4-2	TRBJ2-7	TRBD2	NA	TGTGCCAGCAGCCAATCACTAGCGGGTTACTACGAGCAGTACTTC	CASSQSLAGYYEQYF
TRBV6-6	TRBJ2-3	TRBD2	NA	TGTGCCAGCAGATTAGCGGGGTTTAGCACAGATACGCAGTATTTT	CASRLAGFSTDTQYF
TRBV6-1	TRBJ2-4	NA	NA	TGTGCCAGCAGTGAAGAACAGGGTGCCAAAAACATTCAGTACTTC	CASSEEQGAKNIQYF
TRBV6-1	TRBJ1-5	TRBD1	NA	TGTGCCAGCTCGGACAGGGTTGATCAGCCCCAGCATTTT	CASSDRVDQPQHF
TRBV11-2	TRBJ1-5	NA	NA	TGTGCCAGCAGCTTTTCGGGGAACCCCAATCAGCCCCAGCATTTT	CASSFSGNPNQPQHF
TRBV5-4	TRBJ1-1	TRBD1	NA	TGTGCCAGCAGCTTGAGCGCAGGGGGAGTGAACACTGAAGCTTTCTTT	CASSLSAGGVNTEAFF
TRBV7-2	TRBJ1-2	TRBD1	NA	TGTGCCAGCAGCACGCCGACAGGGGATTATTCTGGCTACACCTTC	CASSTPTGDYSGYTF
TRBV7-9	TRBJ1-4	NA	NA	TGTTCCAGCAGCTTCGGAGGGAATAATGAAAAACTGTTTTTT	CSSSFGGNNEKLFF
TRBV5-1	TRBJ2-2	TRBD2	NA	TGCGCCAGCAGCTCCGGACTAGCGGGAGCGGTCACCGGGGAGCTGTTTTTT	CASSSGLAGAVTGELFF
TRBV6-1	TRBJ2-7	TRBD2	NA	TGTGCCAGCAGTTATGGCGGGAGTCCCTACGAGCAGTACTTC	CASSYGGSPYEQYF
TRBV4-3	TRBJ1-3	NA	few	TGCGCCAGCAGCCAAGAATACCAGTCCAACACCATATATTTT	CASSQEYQSNTIYF
TRBV19	TRBJ2-2	TRBD2	NA	TGTGCCAGTAAAAAGGCTAGCGGGAGAGGCACCGGGGAGCTGTTTTTT	CASKKASGRGTGELFF
TRBV30	TRBJ2-1	NA	NA	TGTGCCTGGAGTGTGGGGCTATACAATGAGCAGTTCTTC	CAWSVGLYNEQFF
TRBV7-8	TRBJ1-3	NA	NA	TGTGCCAGCAGCTTTTCTCTCGGCCAGCGCGGAAACACCATATATTTT	CASSFSLGQRGNTIYF
TRBV2	TRBJ2-5	TRBD2	once	TGTGCCAGCAGAAAGACTAGCGGGGACCAAGAGACCCAGTACTTC	CASRKTSGDQETQYF
TRBV27	TRBJ2-5	TRBD1	once	TGTGCCAGCAGCAAGACAGGGGGGGGTTTGGGGACCCAGTACTTC	CASSKTGGGLGTQYF
TRBV6-5	TRBJ1-1	NA	NA	TGTGCCAGCAGTTACTCCGAGACCACACAGGGAGTGGGGACTTTCTTT	CASSYSETTQGVGTFF
TRBV6-1	TRBJ2-7	NA	NA	TGTGCCAGCAGTGAAGTAGCCTACGAGCAGTACTTC	CASSEVAYEQYF
TRBV7-2	TRBJ2-5	NA	NA	TGTGCCAGCAGCTTATTAGGGACTCAGGGGACCCAGTACTTC	CASSLLGTQGTQYF
TRBV30	TRBJ1-4	NA	NA	TGTGCCTGGAGTGTAGGAGATACAACTAATGAAAAACTGTTTTTT	CAWSVGDTTNEKLFF
TRBV28	TRBJ2-2	NA	NA	TGTGCCAGCAGTTTCATGGCTGTGAACACCGGGGAGCTGTTTTTT	CASSFMAVNTGELFF
TRBV10-2	TRBJ1-4	TRBD1	NA	TGCGCCAGCAGTGAGACAGGGGAGTGGGAAAAACTGTTTTTT	CASSETGEWEKLFF
TRBV6-5	TRBJ1-1	NA	once	TGTGCCAGCAGTTACTCCCGGTGGGCGGGGAACACTGAAGCTTTCTTT	CASSYSRWAGNTEAFF
TRBV2	TRBJ1-1	TRBD1	once	TGTGCCAGCAGGAAGACCGGGACAGGGTACACTGAAGCTTTCTTT	CASRKTGTGYTEAFF
TRBV28	TRBJ2-7	NA	NA	TGTGCCAGCAGTTTGAGTTTGGAGGACGAGCAGTACTTC	CASSLSLEDEQYF
TRBV30	TRBJ1-1	NA	few	TGTGCCTCAGGCGACAGAGAAGCTTTCTTT	CASGDREAFF
TRBV5-6	TRBJ2-1	NA	NA	TGTGCCAGCAGCCACGACAGGCACTCCATGGGTGAGCAGTTCTTC	CASSHDRHSMGEQFF
TRBV7-8	TRBJ2-3	NA	once	TGTGCCAGCAGCTTTGGTGAGCAGGGAGGATTCACAGATACGCAGTATTTT	CASSFGEQGGFTDTQYF
TRBV7-2	TRBJ2-7	NA	NA	TGTGCCAGCAACGGGTGGATGAACTACGAGCAGTACTTC	CASNGWMNYEQYF
TRBV5-1	TRBJ2-7	TRBD2	NA	TGCGCCAGCAGCCCCGGACTAGCGGGGGCCTACGAGCAGTACTTC	CASSPGLAGAYEQYF
TRBV7-2	TRBJ1-5	NA	NA	TGTGCCAGCAGCTTCCAGGGGAGAGGAAGTCAGCCCCAGCATTTT	CASSFQGRGSQPQHF
TRBV9	TRBJ2-5	NA	few	TGTGCCAGCAGCGTAGATCTGTACCAAGAGACCCAGTACTTC	CASSVDLYQETQYF
TRBV10-1	TRBJ1-1	NA	once	TGCGCCAGCAGTGAGTCGGGGGCGAACAATGAGGCTTTCTTT	CASSESGANNEAFF
TRBV5-1	TRBJ2-3	NA	NA	TGCGCCAGCAGCTTGGCCTTGCGGACAGATACGCAGTATTTT	CASSLALRTDTQYF
TRBV29-1	TRBJ2-7	TRBD1	NA	TGCAGCGCTGGGGTGACAGGGGGCCTGGACGAGCAGTACTTC	CSAGVTGGLDEQYF
TRBV7-9	TRBJ1-3	TRBD1	NA	TGTGCCAGCAGCTTAGCTGGGACAGCTGGAAACACCATATATTTT	CASSLAGTAGNTIYF
TRBV5-1	TRBJ2-5	TRBD1	NA	TGCGCCAGCAGCTTGGAGGGGACAGGGGGCTGGGAGACCCAGTACTTC	CASSLEGTGGWETQYF
TRBV7-7	TRBJ2-3	TRBD2	NA	TGTGCTAGCAGCAAGGAGCGGGGGGGCACAGATACGCAGTATTTT	CASSKERGGTDTQYF
TRBV5-1	TRBJ1-1	NA	NA	TGCGCCAGCAGCTTAAGGGGATGGGACACTGAAGCTTTCTTT	CASSLRGWDTEAFF
TRBV6-5	TRBJ2-7	TRBD2	NA	TGTGCCAGCAGTTCCCTCGATGGTGGGAGGGCTTACGAGCAGTACTTC	CASSSLDGGRAYEQYF
TRBV19	TRBJ2-7	NA	NA	TGTGCCAGTAGTACAGGGCACTCCTACGAGCAGTACTTC	CASSTGHSYEQYF
TRBV7-8	TRBJ1-2	TRBD1	NA	TGTGCCAGCAGCTCGACCGAACACCCAGGGGGATTATATGGCTACACCTTC	CASSSTEHPGGLYGYTF
TRBV9	TRBJ2-3	NA	once	TGTGCCAGCAGCGAGGGGGATACGCAGTATTTT	CASSEGDTQYF
TRBV19	TRBJ1-3	NA	NA	TGTGCCAGTAGTATAGGAGCCGGTCCTGGAAACACCATATATTTT	CASSIGAGPGNTIYF
TRBV7-9	TRBJ1-6	NA	few	TGTGCCAGCAGCTTAGCAGGGGGAAGGAATTCACCCCTCCACTTT	CASSLAGGRNSPLHF
TRBV4-1	TRBJ1-2	NA	NA	TGCGCCAGCAGCCAACCTGCTAGGGGCCATGGCTACACCTTC	CASSQPARGHGYTF